This record covers a single TCR beta chain. This clone appeared a few times. Its cognate antigen has yet to be identified. Base-call qualities are not available, and no considerably larger clone is one nucleotide away. Inclusion was restricted to participants for whom at least one PBMC sample before ART initiation and at least two post-ART samples were available. Treatment was received in the United States of America by all participants with HIV. Before DNA extraction, cryopreserved samples of about 1-10 million PBMC were thawed and washed. At the time of the earliest PBMC sample for each participant with HIV, ages ranged from roughly 20 to 54 years. Each participant contributed PBMC samples from 1-4 timepoints before ART initiation and 2-8 timepoints after ART initiation, with a median of 7 samples. Serial HIV viral load, CD4+ T-cell count, ART history and demographic data were obtained for every participant. Genomic DNA was extracted from unsorted PBMC with a Qiagen kit on a QIAcube, processed in batches of 12 samples.

The immunoSEQ hsTCRB v3.0 assay was used at survey level resolution to sequence the TRB variable region. The targeted TRB sequencing depth was about 40,000-55,000 T-cell genomes per sample. An Illumina MiSeq with a v3 150-cycle kit was used to sequence the pooled TRB libraries. Turning to the authors' computational methods: Repertoire analysis was performed in R inside a reproducible Nextflow workflow that covered QC, data transformation and analysis. LymphoSeq2, an R package for exploring AIRR-Seq data, was used to implement the custom analyses. Four samples yielding fewer than 5000 total TRB sequences were excluded, leaving 150 to 200 analyzed HIV repertoires. Among the 180 to 200 HIV repertoires that were kept, some 60 were collected before ART initiation and roughly 130 were collected after ART initiation. Repertoires were downsampled to 5000 TRB nucleotide sequences, with summary statistics averaged over 100 downsampling iterations. TRB sequences were retained for analysis only if CDR3 regions of at least seven amino acids were present. Diversity was measured with a Shannon entropy-derived clonality score and the Gini coefficient. In the repertoire networks, any two of the top 5000 CDR3 amino acid sequences were connected whenever the two sequences differed by an edit distance of one. Antigen specificity groups and MHC restriction were predicted for TRB CDR3 amino acid sequences with GLIPH2. CDR3 amino acid sequences were matched against VDJdb and McPAS-TCR to flag known CMV, EBV, HIV or tissue antigen associations. Pre-ART, post-ART and control groups were compared with Wilcoxon signed-rank tests and Holm-Bonferroni correction. TCRdb stores this immuneACCESS table with in-frame sequences only. Part of the clones is absent; in the studies checked, under half of the shortfall reflects unresolved V genes, and no reason is known for the rest. The V and J calls and the clone size are those of that table, but D and trimming were determined from the DNA. The sample table records about 35,000 clones; 75% to 90% of these occur just once. The ten largest clones represent under 6.5% of the sample.

The sample is drawn from a study of long-term antiretroviral therapy in people with HIV (dated by TCRdb to 2022 to 2024). About the investigation overall: The earliest samples were collected about a decade before the 2015 WHO recommendation for immediate ART, when ART was typically delayed until CD4 counts fell. Test extractions of a monoclonal T-cell line alongside 33 polyclonal samples showed no cross-contamination during QIAcube processing. A total of 192 cryopreserved PBMC samples were contributed to the cohort by 30 adults with confirmed HIV infection, with samples collected serially over a mean of approximately six years (range 1-12). This retrospective serial study examined whether starting ART and sustained HIV suppression were associated with changes in the composition and diversity of the TRB repertoire in peripheral blood. About two fifths of the roughly 30 participants with HIV were female.

General study outcomes and caveats: No data were available on ART adherence, viral resistance or therapy changes, limiting inferences about post-ART repertoire changes. At every time point, the repertoire was dominated by expanded TRB clones first identified before ART initiation, although this dominance fluctuated and, in many PLHIV, declined after ART. ART initiation was associated with a significant increase in TRB diversity, but diversity stayed significantly below transplant donor controls even after long-term ART. HIV repertoires had narrower CDR3 length ranges than controls, and the network structure suggested an antigen-experienced repertoire that shifted only slightly toward naive after ART. Because pre-ART samples had limited cell numbers, unsorted PBMC were profiled rather than sorted CD4+ and CD8+ T cells. Samples dated from the mid-2000s to the late 2010s, and the ART regimens used may be less effective than current ones. Since PBMC availability was limited, sequencing covered only the TCR beta chain, with no alpha chain pairing.

Material: unsorted PBMCs, obtained 1 year after starting antiretroviral therapy. This TCR came from a man between 18 and 35 years old with HIV.

CDR3 sequence: CASSITWGRWDTQYF. The DNA is as follows: TGTGCCAGTAGTATTACGTGGGGACGGTGGGATACGCAGTATTTT. This chain joins TRBV19 to TRBJ2-3; the D assignment is uncertain and may be TRBD1 or TRBD2, with 5 bases supporting each. Reading from cysteine to phenylalanine, the CDR3 counts 15 amino acids. Only CDR3 DNA remains: 45 bases, in frame from the first base. V and J are truncated by 3 bases and 6 bases respectively, leaving an intervening sequence of 16 bases. The germline V gene encodes CDR1 LNHDA and CDR2 SQIVND (reference sequence).